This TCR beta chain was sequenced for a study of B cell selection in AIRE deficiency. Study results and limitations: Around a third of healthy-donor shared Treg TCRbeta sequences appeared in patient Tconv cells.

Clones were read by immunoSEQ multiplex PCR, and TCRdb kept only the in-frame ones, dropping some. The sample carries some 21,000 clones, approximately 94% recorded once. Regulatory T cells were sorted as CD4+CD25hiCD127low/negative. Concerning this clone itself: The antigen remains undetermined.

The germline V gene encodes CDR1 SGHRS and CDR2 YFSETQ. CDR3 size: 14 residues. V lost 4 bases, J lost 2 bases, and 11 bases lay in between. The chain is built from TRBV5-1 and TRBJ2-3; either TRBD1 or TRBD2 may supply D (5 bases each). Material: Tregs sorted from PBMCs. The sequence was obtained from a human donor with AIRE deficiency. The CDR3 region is CASSPGAHTDTQYF. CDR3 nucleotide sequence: TGCGCCAGCAGCCCCGGGGCCCACACAGATACGCAGTATTTT.